The 24 T cell receptor beta chains presented below share a single source sample, sequenced in a study of long-term antiretroviral therapy in people with HIV. Survey-level resolution applied to immunoSEQ assay v3.0. The method was immunoSEQ multiplex PCR; TCRdb's version includes in-frame clones alone and lacks a portion of them. The table includes some 45,000 clones, around nine tenths detected once. The material sequenced was unsorted PBMCs, taken 0.1 years before starting antiretroviral therapy. Every receptor here comes from a woman between 45 and 65 years old with HIV.

The chain carries TRBV7-9 and TRBJ2-1; TRBD1 matches at 7 bases. This CDR3 region has 18 residues. Germline values: CDR1 SEHNR, CDR2 FQNEAQ (reference sequence). Trimming at V came to 1 base and at J to 0 bases, leaving 9 bases not matched to a gene. In DNA, the CDR3 is TGTGCCAGCAGCTTAGTAACAGGGGATCTCCGCTCCTACAATGAGCAGTTCTTC. It encodes CASSLVTGDLRSYNEQFF.

The chain is built from TRBV27 and TRBJ2-2, with 8 bases that match TRBD1. Germline assignment: CDR1 MNHEY and CDR2 SMNVEV (reference sequence). There are 16 residues in the CDR3. The J segment lost 6 bases and the V segment lost 4 bases, leaving 10 bases of the junction unmatched. The CDR3 nucleotides are TGTGCCAGCAGTTCCCCTAGGACAGGGAGTGCCGGGGAGCTGTTTTTT. It specifies CASSSPRTGSAGELFF.

CDR3 region: CASGLVSIRGETGLDNQPQHF. The CDR3 bases are TGTGCTAGTGGTTTGGTATCCATAAGGGGTGAAACCGGCCTGGACAATCAGCCCCAGCATTTT. The chain is built from TRBV12-5 and TRBJ1-5; maybe TRBD1 (5 bases). This CDR3 has 21 amino acids. The germline V gene has CDR1 LGHNT and CDR2 FRNRAP. V lost 0 bases to trimming and J lost 3 bases, with 27 bases between them.

The chain uses TRBV4-2 and TRBJ2-3, with TRBD2 identical over 8 bases. V was pared by 0 bases and J by 6 bases, with 5 bases of the junction left unmatched. The CDR3 is 15 amino acids. From germline, CDR1 is LGHNA and CDR2 YNFKEQ. DNA for the CDR3: TGTGCCAGCAGCCAAGATCGGGGGGGAAAGGATACGCAGTATTTT. It specifies CASSQDRGGKDTQYF.

The chain links TRBV7-9 to TRBJ2-3, with TRBD2 matching 7 bases. There are 15 residues in the CDR3. Germline V gene sequence: CDR1 SEHNR, CDR2 FQNEAQ (reference sequence). Unmatched junction bases numbered 9, after V lost 7 bases and J lost 2 bases. The CDR3 coding sequence is TGTGCCAGCATAGAATGGGGGGGGACCACAGATACGCAGTATTTT. It is translated as CASIEWGGTTDTQYF. The entire variable domain, with the rest obtained from reference TRBV7-9 and TRBJ2-3, is as follows: DTGVSQNPRHKITKRGQNVTFRCDPISEHNRLYWYRQTLGQGPEFLTYFQNEAQLEKSRLLSDRFSAERPKGSFSTLEIQRTEQGDSAMYLCASIEWGGTTDTQYFGPGTRLTVL.

This clone has a handful of counts. The CDR3 here is CASSFEPSNQPQHF. In DNA, the CDR3 is TGCGCCAGCAGCTTCGAACCCAGCAATCAGCCCCAGCATTTT. The chain recombines TRBV5-1 with TRBJ1-5; no clear D gene. The V gene lost 2 bases and the J gene lost 1 base, with 7 bases spanning the gap. Germline lookup yields CDR1 SGHRS and CDR2 YFSETQ. The CDR3 is 14 amino acids.

The V gene is TRBV6-5, the J gene TRBJ2-1; D unclear. The ends were cut back, 0 bases at V and 3 bases at J, with 3 bases in the middle. The germline CDR1 and CDR2 sequences are MNHEY and SVGAGI. The CDR3 sequence is 13 residues long. The CDR3 bases are TGTGCCAGCAGTTACTCCCTCTACAATGAGCAGTTCTTC. Protein product: CASSYSLYNEQFF.

The chain is built from TRBV7-9 and TRBJ2-6; the match to TRBD1 covers 8 bases. The CDR3 sequence is 16 residues long. Germline assignment: CDR1 SEHNR and CDR2 FQNEAQ (reference sequence). V gave up 4 bases and J gave up 1 base; unmatched junction bases: 3. The CDR3 here is CASSSWTGSGANVLTF. CDR3 DNA sequence: TGTGCCAGCAGCTCGTGGACAGGGTCTGGGGCCAACGTCCTGACTTTC.

V usage is TRBV5-1 and J usage is TRBJ1-5, with 12 bases matching TRBD1. The CDR3 sequence is 19 residues long. The junction had 14 bases not matched to a gene; V was cut back by 5 bases and J by 2 bases. Germline CDR1 and CDR2: SGHRS and YFSETQ. In DNA, the CDR3 is TGCGCCAGCAGAGGCCACCGGGACAGGGGGCAAATAGGCAATCAGCCCCAGCATTTT. Translated, it gives CASRGHRDRGQIGNQPQHF. Full variable domain (remainder filled in from reference TRBV5-1 and TRBJ1-5): KAGVTQTPRYLIKTRGQQVTLSCSPISGHRSVSWYQQTPGQGLQFLFEYFSETQRNKGNFPGRFSGRQFSNSRSEMNVSTLELGDSALYLCASRGHRDRGQIGNQPQHFGDGTRLSIL.

The chain employs TRBV27 and TRBJ1-5; tentative D call: TRBD1 (5 bases). Germline values: CDR1 MNHEY, CDR2 SMNVEV (reference sequence). The CDR3 totals 16 residues. Trimming took off 6 bases at V and 7 bases at J, with 22 bases between the two ends. CDR3 in DNA: TGTGCCAGCAGCCGCCGGGGAGGGAACGGGGGACAGCCCCAGCATTTT. It translates to CASSRRGGNGGQPQHF.

The rearrangement uses TRBV11-1 and TRBJ2-3, with TRBD2 identical over 8 bases. This CDR3 spans 16 amino acids. V gave up 1 base and J gave up 2 bases; unmatched junction bases: 5. CDR1 and CDR2 from the germline V gene are SGHAT and FQDESV (reference sequence). Written as DNA, the CDR3 is TGTGCCAGCAGCTTAGGTCTGCGGGGGGACACAGATACGCAGTATTTT. It yields the protein CASSLGLRGDTDTQYF. Combining the CDR3 with reference TRBV11-1 and TRBJ2-3 gives the whole variable domain EAEVAQSPRYKITEKSQAVAFWCDPISGHATLYWYRQILGQGPELLVQFQDESVVDDSQLPKDRFSAERLKGVDSTLKIQPAELGDSAMYLCASSLGLRGDTDTQYFGPGTRLTVL.

In this sample, this clone turned up once. The gene calls are TRBV4-2 and TRBJ2-3; 7 bases map to TRBD2. The CDR3 spans 15 residues. Losses at the gene ends were 0 bases for V and 5 bases for J; bases not matched to a gene: 5. Per the germline V gene, CDR1 is LGHNA and CDR2 is YNFKEQ. The DNA of the CDR3 is TGTGCCAGCAGCCAAGAGGGCGGGGAGGGAGATACGCAGTATTTT. Amino acid sequence: CASSQEGGEGDTQYF.

The chain combines TRBV5-4 with TRBJ2-1; 7 nucleotides line up with TRBD2. Germline V gene data show CDR1 as SGHNT and CDR2 as YYREEE (reference sequence). This CDR3 has 12 residues. The junction had 2 bases not matched to a gene; V was cut back by 3 bases and J by 8 bases. The CDR3 spells CASSWGGDEQFF. In nucleotides, the CDR3 is TGTGCCAGCAGCTGGGGGGGGGATGAGCAGTTCTTC.

V gene TRBV19 combines with J gene TRBJ1-3; no definite D call. The V and J ends lost 7 bases and 0 bases respectively, with 13 bases between them. The CDR3 is 15 residues long. The germline gives CDR1 LNHDA, CDR2 SQIVND (reference sequence). This chain's CDR3 is CASMVGPFSGNTIYF. In nucleotides, the CDR3 is TGTGCCAGTATGGTCGGGCCTTTCTCTGGAAACACCATATATTTT.

As for this clone: Other DNA sequences within the sample encode an identical CDR3. This rearrangement joins TRBV7-9 to TRBJ2-3; D is undetermined. V was clipped by 3 bases and J by 2 bases, with 12 bases between them. Germline CDR1 is SEHNR and CDR2 is FQNEAQ (reference sequence). The CDR3 totals 15 residues. CDR3 DNA sequence: TGTGCCAGCAGCTTGGGGTTACAGCTCACAGATACGCAGTATTTT. Translation: CASSLGLQLTDTQYF.

This chain links TRBV5-1 with TRBJ2-3; 8 bases fit TRBD2. Trimming cost V 6 bases and J 0 bases; bases outside gene matches: 12. Germline-derived CDR1 and CDR2 are SGHRS and YFSETQ. The CDR3 runs to 17 residues. The CDR3 DNA is TGCGCCAGCACCATGGGAAGCGGGGGTGGCAGCACAGATACGCAGTATTTT. Translation: CASTMGSGGGSTDTQYF.

The V and J genes are TRBV2 and TRBJ2-3, with 10 positions matching TRBD2. This CDR3 is built from 16 residues. Germline CDR1 SNHLY, CDR2 FYNNEI. V shed 2 bases, J shed 6 bases, and the junction held 8 bases outside the gene matches. This CDR3 reads CASSEIMGTSADTQYF. The CDR3 coding sequence is TGTGCCAGCAGTGAAATAATGGGGACTAGCGCCGATACGCAGTATTTT.

The chain links TRBV11-1 to TRBJ2-7; 8 nucleotides match TRBD1. The germline CDR1 and CDR2 sequences are SGHAT and FQDESV (reference sequence). The CDR3 extends over 15 amino acids. Trimming at V came to 4 bases and at J to 4 bases, leaving 9 bases not matched to a gene. The DNA for the CDR3 is TGTGCCAGCAGCTCGGCCGGGACAGGCGCTTACGAGCAGTACTTC. Translation gives CASSSAGTGAYEQYF.

The V and J genes are TRBV4-3 and TRBJ1-2, with D perhaps TRBD1 (5 bases). V was cut by 1 base and J by 6 bases, with 15 bases left in between. Germline assignment: CDR1 LGHNA and CDR2 YSLEER. This CDR3 has 15 amino acids. CDR3 region: CASSQAGGLSDGYTF. CDR3 DNA sequence: TGCGCCAGCAGCCAAGCTGGGGGGTTAAGTGATGGCTACACCTTC.

The chain couples TRBV4-1 to TRBJ2-7, with TRBD1 matching 10 bases. This CDR3 comprises 17 residues. Germline loops: CDR1 MGHRA, CDR2 YSYEKL. Unmatched junction bases numbered 10, after V lost 3 bases and J lost 2 bases. The CDR3 sequence is CASSHEGDRGSPYEQYF. CDR3 coding DNA: TGCGCCAGCAGCCATGAGGGGGACAGGGGATCCCCCTACGAGCAGTACTTC.

CDR3 DNA sequence: TGCGCCAGCAGCTTGGTTGGAACGAACACTGAAGCTTTCTTT. It specifies CASSLVGTNTEAFF. The genes are TRBV5-1 and TRBJ1-1; no firm D call. Germline V gene lookup returns CDR1 SGHRS and CDR2 YFSETQ. There are 14 residues in the CDR3. V gave up 0 bases and J gave up 1 base, with 7 bases separating them.

The V and J genes are TRBV7-2 and TRBJ1-1; the D is unclear. The CDR3 is made up of 13 amino acids. V was cut by 5 bases and J by 3 bases, with 10 bases left in between. The germline V gene encodes CDR1 SGHTA and CDR2 FQGNSA. DNA of the CDR3: TGTGCCAGCAGCCCCCAGTGGTACACTGAAGCTTTCTTT. Translated, it gives CASSPQWYTEAFF.

V gene TRBV4-1 combines with J gene TRBJ2-5; TRBD2 is a possible D gene (5 bases). The CDR3 is 15 amino acids. Trimming stripped 0 bases from V and 1 base from J, with 9 bases between. Germline V gives CDR1 MGHRA, CDR2 YSYEKL. The CDR3 spells CASSQEAVPQETQYF. In DNA form, the CDR3 reads TGCGCCAGCAGCCAAGAAGCGGTACCCCAAGAGACCCAGTACTTC.

The chain couples TRBV13 to TRBJ1-1, with D unclear. CDR1 and CDR2 (germline): PRHDT, FYEKMQ (reference sequence). V lost 1 base, J lost 4 bases, and 7 bases lay in between. This CDR3 is 13 amino acids long. The CDR3 loop is CASSLDRGTEAFF. The CDR3 DNA reads as TGTGCCAGCAGCTTAGATCGTGGCACTGAAGCTTTCTTT.